The T cell receptor (beta chain) under discussion was sequenced for a study of response to subunit inactivated influenza vaccine. MiXCR, run by TCRdb on the RT-PCR reads, gives a single entry per CDR3 protein. This sample yields roughly 620,000 distinct CDR3 sequences, of which 10% to 12% are seen a single time; about 11% belongs to the top ten. In this sample, this clonotype turned up a few times. Germline V gene sequence: CDR1 MDHEN, CDR2 SYDVKM. V dropped 4 bases and J dropped 5 bases, with 14 bases sitting between them. CDR3 length: 14 residues. This sample also appeared in a second study, on T cells expressing NK-cell markers. That report adds: With UMIs, 5'RACE template switching was used to make TCR beta cDNA. Sequenced donors, eight in total, included seven who were HCMV-seropositive and one who was seronegative. About 1.0-7.5% of CD8+ T cells in several donors belonged to dominant NKG2C+ clonotypes.

The source was PBMCs from blood, collected on the day of vaccination. This sequence originates from a man between 45 and 60 years old who received an inactivated influenza vaccine. The rearrangement links TRBV28 to TRBJ1-1; D is undetermined. The CDR3 DNA is TGTGCCAGCAGTTCTTTCGCATACGGAACTGAAGCTTTCTTT. Amino acids: CASSSFAYGTEAFF. Variable domain in full (rest from reference TRBV28 and TRBJ1-1): DVKVTQSSRYLVKRTGEKVFLECVQDMDHENMFWYRQDPGLGLRLIYFSYDVKMKEKGDIPEGYSVSREKKERFSLILESASTNQTSMYLCASSSFAYGTEAFFGQGTRLTVV.